The present T cell receptor beta chain was sequenced within a study of T cell repertoires in cytomegalovirus infection. Overall study context: Evidence of both CMV infection and a matching HLA type came from public TCR beta signatures.

TCRdb processed the reads anew with MiXCR; each CDR3 protein has one entry. Found here are over 450,000 distinct CDR3 sequences, 11% of them singletons; the top ten hold roughly a tenth. Per germline, CDR1 DFQATT and CDR2 SNEGSKA (reference sequence). Deletions cut 3 bases from V and 4 bases from J, with 18 bases between. The CDR3 length is 16 residues. The study's findings and limits: Using cumulative public TCR beta family frequency, the authors identified those who carried CMV together with the relevant HLA. In two of eight donors, the top clonotype was HLA-C-restricted CMV-specific.

At least ten counts were recorded for this clonotype. Its target is not known. The sequenced sample was PBMCs. This rearrangement joins TRBV20-1 to TRBJ1-4, with D possibly TRBD1 on 5 matching bases. The clonotype originates from a human donor in good health (CMV status not recorded). Some clones in this sample may be carry-over from other donors' samples. The CDR3 region has the DNA TGCAGTGCTAGTGAGGGACCCGGGTCGGTTAATGAAAAACTGTTTTTT. Translating gives CSASEGPGSVNEKLFF.